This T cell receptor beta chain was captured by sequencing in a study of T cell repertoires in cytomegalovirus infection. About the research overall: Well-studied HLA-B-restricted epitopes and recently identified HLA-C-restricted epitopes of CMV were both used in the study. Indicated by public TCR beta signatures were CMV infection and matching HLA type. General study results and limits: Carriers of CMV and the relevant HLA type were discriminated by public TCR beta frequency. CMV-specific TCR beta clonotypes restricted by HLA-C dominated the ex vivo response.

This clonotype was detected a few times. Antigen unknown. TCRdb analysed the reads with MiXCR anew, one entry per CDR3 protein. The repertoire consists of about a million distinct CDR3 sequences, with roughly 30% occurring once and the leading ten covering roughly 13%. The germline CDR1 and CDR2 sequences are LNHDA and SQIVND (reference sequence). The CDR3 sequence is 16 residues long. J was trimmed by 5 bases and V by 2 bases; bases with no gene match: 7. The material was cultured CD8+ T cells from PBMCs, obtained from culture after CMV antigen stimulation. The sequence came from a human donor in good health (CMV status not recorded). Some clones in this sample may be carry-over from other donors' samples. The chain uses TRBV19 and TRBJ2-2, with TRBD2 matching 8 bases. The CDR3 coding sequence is TGTGCCAGTAGTATACTGGCGGGGGGATGGACCGGGGAGCTGTTTTTT. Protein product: CASSILAGGWTGELFF.